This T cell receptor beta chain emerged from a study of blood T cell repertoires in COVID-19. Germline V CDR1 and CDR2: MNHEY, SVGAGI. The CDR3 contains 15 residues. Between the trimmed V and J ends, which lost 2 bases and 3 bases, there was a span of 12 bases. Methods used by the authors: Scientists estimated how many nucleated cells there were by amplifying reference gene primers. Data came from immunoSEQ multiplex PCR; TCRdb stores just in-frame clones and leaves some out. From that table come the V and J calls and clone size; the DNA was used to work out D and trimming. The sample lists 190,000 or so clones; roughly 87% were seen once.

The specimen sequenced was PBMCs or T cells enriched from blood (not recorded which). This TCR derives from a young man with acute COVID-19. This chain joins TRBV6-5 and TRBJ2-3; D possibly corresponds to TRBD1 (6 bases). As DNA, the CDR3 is TGTGCCAGCAGTTACGGAACAGGGATGACAGATACGCAGTATTTT. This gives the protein CASSYGTGMTDTQYF.